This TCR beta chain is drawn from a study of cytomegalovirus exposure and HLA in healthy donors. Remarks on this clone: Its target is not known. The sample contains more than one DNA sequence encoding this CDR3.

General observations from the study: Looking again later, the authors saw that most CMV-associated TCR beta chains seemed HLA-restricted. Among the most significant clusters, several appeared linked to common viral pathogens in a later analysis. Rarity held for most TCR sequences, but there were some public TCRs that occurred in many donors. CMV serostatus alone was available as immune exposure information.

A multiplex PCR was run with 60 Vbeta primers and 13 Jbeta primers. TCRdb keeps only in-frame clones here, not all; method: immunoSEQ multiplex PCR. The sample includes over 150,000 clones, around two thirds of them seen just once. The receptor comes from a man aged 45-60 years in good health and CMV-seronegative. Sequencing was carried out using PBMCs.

The CDR3 spells CASSPRQGGNTEAFF. CDR3 coding DNA: TGTGCCAGCTCACCAAGGCAGGGTGGGAACACTGAAGCTTTCTTT. The rearrangement uses TRBV18 and TRBJ1-1, with TRBD1 as a possible D gene (5 bases). The CDR3 extends over 15 amino acids. Germline lookup yields CDR1 KGHSH and CDR2 LQKENI. V lost 2 bases and J 1 base, leaving 11 bases between the germline ends. The full variable domain, its missing parts supplied by reference TRBV18 and TRBJ1-1, is NAGVMQNPRHLVRRRGQEARLRCSPMKGHSHVYWYRQLPEEGLKFMVYLQKENIIDESGMPKERFSAEFPKEGPSILRIQQVVRGDSAAYFCASSPRQGGNTEAFFGQGTRLTVV.